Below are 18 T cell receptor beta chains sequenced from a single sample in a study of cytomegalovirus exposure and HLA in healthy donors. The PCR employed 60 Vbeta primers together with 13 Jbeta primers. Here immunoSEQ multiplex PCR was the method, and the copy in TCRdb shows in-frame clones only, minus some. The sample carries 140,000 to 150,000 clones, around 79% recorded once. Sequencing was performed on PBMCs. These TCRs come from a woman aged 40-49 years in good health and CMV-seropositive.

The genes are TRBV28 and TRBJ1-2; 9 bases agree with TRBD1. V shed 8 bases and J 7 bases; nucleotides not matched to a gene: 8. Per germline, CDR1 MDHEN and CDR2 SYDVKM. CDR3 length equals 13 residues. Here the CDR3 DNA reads TGTGCCAGCTCGAGGACAGGGGTTACTGGCTACACCTTC. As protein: CASSRTGVTGYTF.

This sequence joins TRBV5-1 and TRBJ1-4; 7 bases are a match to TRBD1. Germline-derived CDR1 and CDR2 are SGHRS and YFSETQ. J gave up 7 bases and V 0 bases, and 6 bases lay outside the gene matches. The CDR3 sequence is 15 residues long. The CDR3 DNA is TGCGCCAGCAGCTTGGATCTGGCAGGGGGTGAAAAACTGTTTTTT. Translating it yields CASSLDLAGGEKLFF.

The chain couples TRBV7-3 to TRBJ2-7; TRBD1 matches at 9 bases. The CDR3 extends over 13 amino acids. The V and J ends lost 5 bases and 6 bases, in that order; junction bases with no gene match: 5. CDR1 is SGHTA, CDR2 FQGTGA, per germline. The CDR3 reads CASSTDRGGEQYF. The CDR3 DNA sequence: TGTGCCAGCAGCACCGACAGGGGGGGCGAGCAGTACTTC.

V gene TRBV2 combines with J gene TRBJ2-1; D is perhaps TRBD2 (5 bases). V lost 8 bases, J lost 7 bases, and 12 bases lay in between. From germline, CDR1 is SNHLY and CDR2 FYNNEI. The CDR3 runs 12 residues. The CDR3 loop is CASETGGNEQFF. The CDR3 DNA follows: TGTGCCAGCGAGACTGGCGGGAATGAGCAGTTCTTC.

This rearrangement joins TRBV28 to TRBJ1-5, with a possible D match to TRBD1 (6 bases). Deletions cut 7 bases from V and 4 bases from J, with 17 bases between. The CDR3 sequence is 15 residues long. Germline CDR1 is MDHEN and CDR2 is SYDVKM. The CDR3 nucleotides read TGTGCCAGCAATTCCGCAGGGGCCCCTAATCAGCCCCAGCATTTT. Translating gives CASNSAGAPNQPQHF.

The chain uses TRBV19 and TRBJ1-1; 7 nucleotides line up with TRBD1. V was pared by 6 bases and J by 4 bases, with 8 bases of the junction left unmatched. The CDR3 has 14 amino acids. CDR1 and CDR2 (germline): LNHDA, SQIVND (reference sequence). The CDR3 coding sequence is TGTGCCAGTAGACCGACAGGGTCGGGCACTGAAGCTTTCTTT. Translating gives CASRPTGSGTEAFF.

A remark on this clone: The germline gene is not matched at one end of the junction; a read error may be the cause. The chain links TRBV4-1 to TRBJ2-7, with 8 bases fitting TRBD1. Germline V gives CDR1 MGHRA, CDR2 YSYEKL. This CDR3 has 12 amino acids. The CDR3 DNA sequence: TGCGCCAGCAGCCAACCCCGGGACAGGCTCACCTTC. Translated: CASSQPRDRLTF.

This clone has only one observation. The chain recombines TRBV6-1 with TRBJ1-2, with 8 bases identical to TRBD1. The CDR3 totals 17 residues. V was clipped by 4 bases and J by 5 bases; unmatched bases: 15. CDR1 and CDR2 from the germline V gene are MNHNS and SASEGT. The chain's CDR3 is CASSAFRTGTMIYGYTF. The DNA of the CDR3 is TGTGCCAGCAGTGCTTTCCGGACAGGGACGATGATTTATGGCTACACCTTC.

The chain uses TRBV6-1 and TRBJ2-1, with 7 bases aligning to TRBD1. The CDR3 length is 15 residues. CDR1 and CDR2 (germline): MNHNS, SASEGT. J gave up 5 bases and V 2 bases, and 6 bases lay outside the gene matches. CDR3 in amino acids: CASSERGQTHNEQFF. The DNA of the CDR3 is TGTGCCAGCAGTGAAAGGGGACAGACCCACAATGAGCAGTTCTTC.

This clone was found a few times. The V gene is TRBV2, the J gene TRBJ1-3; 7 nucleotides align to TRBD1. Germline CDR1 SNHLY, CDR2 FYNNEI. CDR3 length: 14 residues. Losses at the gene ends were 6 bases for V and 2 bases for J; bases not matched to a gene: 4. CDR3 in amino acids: CASRGTETGNTIYF. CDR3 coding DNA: TGTGCCAGCAGGGGGACAGAAACTGGAAACACCATATATTTT.

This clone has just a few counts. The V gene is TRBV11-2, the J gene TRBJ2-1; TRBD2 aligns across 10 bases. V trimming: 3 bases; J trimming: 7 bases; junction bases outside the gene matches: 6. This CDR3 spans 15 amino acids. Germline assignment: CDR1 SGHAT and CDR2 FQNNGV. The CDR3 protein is CASSFQRGGQNEQFF. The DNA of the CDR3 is TGTGCCAGCAGCTTCCAGCGGGGGGGCCAAAATGAGCAGTTCTTC.

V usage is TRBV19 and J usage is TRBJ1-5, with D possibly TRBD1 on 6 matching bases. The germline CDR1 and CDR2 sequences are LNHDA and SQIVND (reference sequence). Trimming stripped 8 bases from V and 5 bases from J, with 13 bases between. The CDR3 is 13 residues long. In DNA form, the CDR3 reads TGTGCCAGTTCGAAGGGGGTGGATCAGCCCCAGCATTTT. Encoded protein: CASSKGVDQPQHF. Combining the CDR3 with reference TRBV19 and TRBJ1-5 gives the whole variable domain DGGITQSPKYLFRKEGQNVTLSCEQNLNHDAMYWYRQDPGQGLRLIYYSQIVNDFQKGDIAEGYSVSREKKESFPLTVTSAQKNPTAFYLCASSKGVDQPQHFGDGTRLSIL.

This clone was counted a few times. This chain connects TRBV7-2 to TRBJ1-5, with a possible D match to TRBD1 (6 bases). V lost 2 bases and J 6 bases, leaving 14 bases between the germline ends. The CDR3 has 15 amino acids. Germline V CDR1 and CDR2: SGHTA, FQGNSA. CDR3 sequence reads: CASSLYQQGLQPQHF. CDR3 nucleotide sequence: TGTGCCAGCAGCTTATATCAACAGGGCCTTCAGCCCCAGCATTTT.

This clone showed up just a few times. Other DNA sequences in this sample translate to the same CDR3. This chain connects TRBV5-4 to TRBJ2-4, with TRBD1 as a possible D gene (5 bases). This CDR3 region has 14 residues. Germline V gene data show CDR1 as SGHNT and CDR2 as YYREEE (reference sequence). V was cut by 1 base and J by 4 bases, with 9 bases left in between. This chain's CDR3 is CASSLQGSKNIQYF. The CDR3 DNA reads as TGTGCCAGCAGCTTGCAGGGAAGTAAAAACATTCAGTACTTC.

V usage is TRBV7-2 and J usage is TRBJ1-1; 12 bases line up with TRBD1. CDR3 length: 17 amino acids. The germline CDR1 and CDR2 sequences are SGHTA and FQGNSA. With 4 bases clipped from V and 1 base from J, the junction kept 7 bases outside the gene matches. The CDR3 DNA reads TGTGCCAGCAGCTCCCCGGGACAGGGGGCGAGGAACACTGAAGCTTTCTTT. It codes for CASSSPGQGARNTEAFF.

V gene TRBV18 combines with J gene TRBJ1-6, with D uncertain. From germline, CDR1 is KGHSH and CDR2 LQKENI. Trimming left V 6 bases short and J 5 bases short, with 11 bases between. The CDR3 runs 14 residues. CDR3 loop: CASSEGIDNSPLHF. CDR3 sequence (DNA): TGTGCCAGCTCCGAGGGAATAGATAATTCACCCCTCCACTTT.

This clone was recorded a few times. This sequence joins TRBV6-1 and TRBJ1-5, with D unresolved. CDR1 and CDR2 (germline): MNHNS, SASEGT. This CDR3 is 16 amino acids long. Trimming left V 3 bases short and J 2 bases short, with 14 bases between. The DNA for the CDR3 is TGTGCCAGCAGTGAGTCGCGGGGATGGGGCAATCAGCCCCAGCATTTT. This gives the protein CASSESRGWGNQPQHF.

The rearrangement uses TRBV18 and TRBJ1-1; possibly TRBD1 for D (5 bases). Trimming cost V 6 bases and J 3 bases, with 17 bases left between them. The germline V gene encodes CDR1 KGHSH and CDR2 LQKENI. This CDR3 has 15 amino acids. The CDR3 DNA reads TGTGCCAGCTCCCGAACCATGGAGGGGTACACTGAAGCTTTCTTT. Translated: CASSRTMEGYTEAFF.